These T cell receptor beta chains were read from a single sample in a study of blood T cell repertoires in COVID-19. The data were produced by immunoSEQ multiplex PCR, yet TCRdb's version contains in-frame clones alone and is incomplete. The data contain tens of thousands of clones, around 91% of them singletons. The sample taken for sequencing was peripheral blood. These receptors were obtained from a man aged 50-60 years with COVID-19, enrolled during active disease. Both conserved end residues are part of each CDR3. The order of the fields is clone size, V gene, J gene, D gene, CDR3 protein, CDR3 DNA. A D gene is named only where the DNA matches it firmly. Size is stated for part of the rows, as once, few or many counts, or as a class when the clone is expanded.

clone size: .; V gene: TRBV4-2; J gene: TRBJ1-2; D gene: .; CDR3 protein: CASSRLYQGNYGYTF; CDR3 DNA: TGTGCCAGCAGCCGCCTCTATCAGGGAAACTATGGCTACACCTTC
clone size: .; V gene: TRBV11-2; J gene: TRBJ1-2; D gene: .; CDR3 protein: CASSLGPGDGYTF; CDR3 DNA: TGTGCCAGCAGCTTAGGGCCAGGGGATGGCTACACCTTC
clone size: .; V gene: TRBV2; J gene: TRBJ2-1; D gene: TRBD2; CDR3 protein: CASSQGLAGINEQFF; CDR3 DNA: TGTGCCAGCAGCCAGGGACTAGCGGGAATCAATGAGCAGTTCTTC
clone size: .; V gene: TRBV11-2; J gene: TRBJ2-7; D gene: TRBD2; CDR3 protein: CASSSGTSGTEQYF; CDR3 DNA: TGTGCCAGCAGCTCCGGGACTAGCGGGACGGAGCAGTACTTC
clone size: .; V gene: TRBV5-4; J gene: TRBJ1-3; D gene: .; CDR3 protein: CASSVRGQSSGNTIYF; CDR3 DNA: TGTGCCAGCAGCGTCCGAGGGCAGTCCTCTGGAAACACCATATATTTT
clone size: .; V gene: TRBV9; J gene: TRBJ2-1; D gene: TRBD1; CDR3 protein: CASSVVGTGYNEQFF; CDR3 DNA: TGTGCCAGCAGCGTAGTTGGGACAGGTTACAATGAGCAGTTCTTC
clone size: .; V gene: TRBV7-9; J gene: TRBJ1-1; D gene: .; CDR3 protein: CASSLRDTPSADTEAFF; CDR3 DNA: TGTGCCAGCAGTCTCCGGGACACCCCATCGGCGGACACTGAAGCTTTCTTT
clone size: .; V gene: TRBV12-5; J gene: TRBJ2-5; D gene: .; CDR3 protein: CASGLGGDSETQYF; CDR3 DNA: TGTGCTAGTGGTTTGGGTGGGGACTCCGAGACCCAGTACTTC
clone size: few; V gene: TRBV7-9; J gene: TRBJ2-7; D gene: TRBD2; CDR3 protein: CASSGGLANEQYF; CDR3 DNA: TGTGCCAGCAGCGGGGGACTAGCTAACGAGCAGTACTTC
clone size: .; V gene: TRBV10-3; J gene: TRBJ1-3; D gene: .; CDR3 protein: CAISESMAGPGNTIYF; CDR3 DNA: TGTGCCATCAGTGAGTCGATGGCAGGGCCTGGAAACACCATATATTTT